The T cell receptor beta chain described here comes from a study of identical twins. Each CDR3 protein is one row after TCRdb ran MiXCR on the 5' RACE reads. The sample includes hundreds of thousands of distinct CDR3 sequences, more than 20% of them seen just once. With 3 bases removed from V and 3 bases from J, the gap between germline ends came to 9 bases. The CDR3 totals 12 residues. Germline assignment: CDR1 DFQATT and CDR2 SNEGSKA (reference sequence). Every one of the donors was a healthy Caucasian. This same sample was also taken into another study, of T cells expressing NK-cell markers. That work adds: Only alpha-beta TCR T cells were sorted in several experiments, using an anti-gamma-delta TCR antibody. HCMV specificity of expanded NKG2C+ T cell clones remained unclear.

The receptor's source is a woman aged 18-30 years in good health. V is TRBV20-1 and J is TRBJ2-7; no clear D gene. Sequenced material: CD4+ T cells sorted from blood. The CDR3 loop is CSARTGYYEQYF. The CDR3 coding sequence is TGCAGTGCTAGGACTGGGTACTACGAGCAGTACTTC.